A single sample is the source of the 12 T cell receptor beta chains below, sequenced in a study of CD8 T cells in ankylosing spondylitis. TCRdb independently ran MiXCR on the 5' RACE reads; one entry per CDR3 protein. Among 100,000 to 150,000 distinct CDR3 sequences listed, about an eighth were seen once. Sequenced input: blood, either unsorted or a sorted T cell fraction (not recorded which). These receptors all stem from a female donor with ankylosing spondylitis or in good health (not recorded which).

This clonotype showed up many times. The chain couples TRBV5-1 to TRBJ2-7; D gene uncertain. Germline CDR1 and CDR2: SGHRS and YFSETQ. The V end lost 3 bases, the J end lost 6 bases, and 13 bases lay between the germline ends. CDR3 length: 13 residues. CDR3 sequence reads: CASSSRPFGEQYF. The CDR3 nucleotides are TGCGCCAGCAGCTCCCGGCCGTTTGGCGAGCAGTACTTC.

This clonotype was detected ten times or more. V gene TRBV7-9 combines with J gene TRBJ2-1; no reliable D call. Germline V gene sequence: CDR1 SEHNR, CDR2 FQNEAQ (reference sequence). This CDR3 has 14 residues. Trimming removed 5 bases at V and 15 bases at J, with 23 bases between. CDR3 loop: CASSPLGRTALLFF. DNA of the CDR3: TGTGCCAGCAGCCCGCTGGGTCGGACCGCTCTACTGTTCTTC.

This clonotype came up many times. The chain uses TRBV5-1 and TRBJ2-2, with 13 bases matching TRBD2. V trimming: 1 base; J trimming: 7 bases; junction bases outside the gene matches: 4. CDR1 is SGHRS, CDR2 YFSETQ, per germline. This CDR3 spans 16 amino acids. The CDR3 protein is CASSLRTSGRHGELFF. CDR3 nucleotide sequence: TGCGCCAGCAGCTTGAGGACTAGCGGGAGACACGGGGAGCTGTTTTTT.

The V call is TRBV19, the J call TRBJ2-7; 9 bases map to TRBD2. Germline values: CDR1 LNHDA, CDR2 SQIVND (reference sequence). V lost 4 bases and J lost 2; bases outside the gene matches: 0. CDR3 size: 13 residues. This CDR3 is CASSKREAYEQYF. The CDR3 nucleotides read TGTGCCAGTAGTAAGCGGGAGGCCTACGAGCAGTACTTC.

In this sample, this clonotype turned up many times. V is TRBV11-2 and J is TRBJ2-7; 8 nucleotides align to TRBD2. Germline-derived CDR1 and CDR2 are SGHAT and FQNNGV. The J segment lost 3 bases and the V segment lost 4 bases, leaving 5 bases of the junction unmatched. The CDR3 sequence is 14 residues long. The CDR3 DNA is TGTGCCAGCAGCTCGGTAGCGGGGCTCTACGAGCAGTACTTC. This translates into CASSSVAGLYEQYF.

This clonotype was recorded many times. V usage is TRBV24-1 and J usage is TRBJ1-2; the D gene is possibly TRBD1 (5 bases). The CDR3 totals 14 residues. V lost 0 bases to trimming and J lost 2 bases, with 6 bases between them. Germline CDR1 and CDR2: KGHDR and SFDVKD. The CDR3 loop reads CATSDLGTNYGYTF. DNA of the CDR3: TGTGCCACCAGTGATTTGGGGACGAACTATGGCTACACCTTC.

J is TRBJ2-7 and V is TRBV5-5; D is possibly TRBD2 (6 bases). V gave up 0 bases and J gave up 3 bases, with 13 bases separating them. The CDR3 totals 15 residues. CDR1 and CDR2 (germline): SGHKS, YYEKEE (reference sequence). In DNA, the CDR3 is TGTGCCAGCAGCTTGGTGGCAGGGAGGAACTACGAGCAGTACTTC. As protein: CASSLVAGRNYEQYF. The whole variable domain, remainder taken from reference TRBV5-5 and TRBJ2-7, is DAGVTQSPTHLIKTRGQQVTLRCSPISGHKSVSWYQQVLGQGPQFIFQYYEKEERGRGNFPDRFSARQFPNYSSELNVNALLLGDSALYLCASSLVAGRNYEQYFGPGTRLTVT.

This clonotype was picked up many times. The rearrangement uses TRBV12-3 or TRBV12-4 and TRBJ1-2; no firm D call. Trimming shortened V by 4 bases and J by 2 bases, and 8 bases separated the two germline ends. This CDR3 is 13 amino acids long. In DNA, the CDR3 is TGTGCCAGCAGTTATACAACAAACTATGGCTACACCTTC. Its protein is CASSYTTNYGYTF.

The chain's CDR3 is CASSSLMGTIYF. CDR3 sequence (DNA): TGTGCCAGCAGTTCCCTAATGGGCACCATATATTTT. The chain employs TRBV12-3 or TRBV12-4 and TRBJ1-3; D ambiguous. The CDR3 is 12 amino acids. V dropped 4 bases and J dropped 9 bases, with 10 bases sitting between them.

In this sample, this clonotype turned up many times. This chain joins TRBV5-1 and TRBJ2-3, with D possibly matching TRBD2 (6 bases). V lost 2 bases and J lost 3, with 13 bases in between. The CDR3 runs to 15 residues. The germline CDR1 and CDR2 sequences are SGHRS and YFSETQ. The CDR3 region is CASSFAGRGTDTQYF. The CDR3 coding sequence is TGCGCCAGCAGCTTCGCGGGCCGGGGGACAGATACGCAGTATTTT.

This clonotype has ten or more counts. V gene TRBV29-1 combines with J gene TRBJ2-1; 7 positions match TRBD2. In germline, CDR1 is SQVTM, CDR2 ANQGSEA. Germline trimming cut 6 bases from V and 2 bases from J; bases unmatched to any gene: 10. The CDR3 extends over 15 amino acids. The CDR3 here is CSVAGLEGTYNEQFF. In DNA form, the CDR3 reads TGCAGCGTGGCCGGACTAGAAGGAACCTACAATGAGCAGTTCTTC.

The sample holds many counts of this clonotype. The chain joins TRBV6-2 or TRBV6-3 to TRBJ1-1, with TRBD1 as a possible D gene (5 bases). Looked up from germline, CDR1 is MNHEY and CDR2 is SVGEGT. The CDR3 spans 16 residues. V gave up 2 bases and J gave up 0 bases, with 13 bases separating them. For the CDR3, the DNA is TGTGCCAGCAGTTACGCGGCAGGGCGAGTGAACACTGAAGCTTTCTTT. It yields the protein CASSYAAGRVNTEAFF.